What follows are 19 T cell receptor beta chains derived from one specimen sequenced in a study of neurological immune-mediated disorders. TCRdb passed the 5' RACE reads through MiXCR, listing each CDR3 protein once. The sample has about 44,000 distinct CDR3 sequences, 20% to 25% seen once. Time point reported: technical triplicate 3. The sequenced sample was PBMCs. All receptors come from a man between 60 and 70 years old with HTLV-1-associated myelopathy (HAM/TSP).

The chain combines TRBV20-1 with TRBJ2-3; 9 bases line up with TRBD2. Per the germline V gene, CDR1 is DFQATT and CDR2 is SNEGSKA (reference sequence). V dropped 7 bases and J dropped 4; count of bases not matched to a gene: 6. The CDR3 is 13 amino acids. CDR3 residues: CSVPLAGSDTQYF. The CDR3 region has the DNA TGCAGTGTCCCGCTAGCGGGGTCAGATACGCAGTATTTT.

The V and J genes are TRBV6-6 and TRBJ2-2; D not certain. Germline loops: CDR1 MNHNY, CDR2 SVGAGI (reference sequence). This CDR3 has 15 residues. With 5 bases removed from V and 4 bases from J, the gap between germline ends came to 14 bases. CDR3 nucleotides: TGTGCCAGCAGTCCCCTGATAGGCCGCACCGGGGAGCTGTTTTTT. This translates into CASSPLIGRTGELFF.

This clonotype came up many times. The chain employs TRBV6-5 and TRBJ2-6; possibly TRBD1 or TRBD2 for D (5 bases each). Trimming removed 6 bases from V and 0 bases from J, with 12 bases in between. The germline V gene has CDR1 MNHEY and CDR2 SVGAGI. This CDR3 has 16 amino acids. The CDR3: CASRPLGDSGANVLTF. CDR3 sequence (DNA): TGTGCCAGCAGGCCCTTGGGGGACTCTGGGGCCAACGTCCTGACTTTC.

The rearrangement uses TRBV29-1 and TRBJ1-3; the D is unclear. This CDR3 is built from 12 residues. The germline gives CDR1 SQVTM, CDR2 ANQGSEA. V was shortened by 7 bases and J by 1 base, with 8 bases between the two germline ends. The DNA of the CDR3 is TGCAGCGGTAGAGAGTCTGGAAACACCATATATTTT. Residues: CSGRESGNTIYF.

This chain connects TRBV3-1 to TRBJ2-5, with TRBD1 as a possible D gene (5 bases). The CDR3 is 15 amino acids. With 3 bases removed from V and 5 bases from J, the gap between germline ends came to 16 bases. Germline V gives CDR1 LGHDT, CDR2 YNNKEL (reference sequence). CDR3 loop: CASSQNRLKGETQYF. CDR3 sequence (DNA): TGTGCCAGCAGCCAGAATAGACTGAAGGGGGAGACCCAGTACTTC.

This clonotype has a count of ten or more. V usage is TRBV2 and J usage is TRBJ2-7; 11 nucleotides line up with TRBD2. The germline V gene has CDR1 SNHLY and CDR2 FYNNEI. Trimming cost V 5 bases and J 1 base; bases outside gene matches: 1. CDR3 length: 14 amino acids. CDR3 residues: CASSLAGGSYEQYF. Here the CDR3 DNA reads TGTGCCAGCAGTCTAGCGGGAGGATCCTACGAGCAGTACTTC.

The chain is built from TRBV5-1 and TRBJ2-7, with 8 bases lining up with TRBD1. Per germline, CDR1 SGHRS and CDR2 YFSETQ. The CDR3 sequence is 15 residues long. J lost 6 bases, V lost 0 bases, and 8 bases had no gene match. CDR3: CASSLDWQGAREQYF. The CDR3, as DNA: TGCGCCAGCAGCTTGGACTGGCAGGGGGCACGCGAGCAGTACTTC. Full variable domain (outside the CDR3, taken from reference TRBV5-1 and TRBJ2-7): KAGVTQTPRYLIKTRGQQVTLSCSPISGHRSVSWYQQTPGQGLQFLFEYFSETQRNKGNFPGRFSGRQFSNSRSEMNVSTLELGDSALYLCASSLDWQGAREQYFGPGTRLTVT.

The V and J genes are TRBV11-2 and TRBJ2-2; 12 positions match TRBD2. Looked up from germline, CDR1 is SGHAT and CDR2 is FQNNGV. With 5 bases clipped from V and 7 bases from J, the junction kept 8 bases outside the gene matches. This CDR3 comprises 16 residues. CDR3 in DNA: TGTGCCAGCAGCCCTTCTAGCGGGAGGGCCGTCGGGGAGCTGTTTTTT. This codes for CASSPSSGRAVGELFF.

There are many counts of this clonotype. This CDR3 is CASSFSRTGPNTGELFF. DNA of the CDR3: TGCGCCAGCAGCTTTAGTAGGACAGGCCCGAACACCGGGGAGCTGTTTTTT. The chain carries TRBV5-1 and TRBJ2-2; 7 nucleotides line up with TRBD1. The germline V gene encodes CDR1 SGHRS and CDR2 YFSETQ. This CDR3 region has 17 residues. Trimming at V came to 2 bases and at J to 0 bases, leaving 7 bases not matched to a gene.

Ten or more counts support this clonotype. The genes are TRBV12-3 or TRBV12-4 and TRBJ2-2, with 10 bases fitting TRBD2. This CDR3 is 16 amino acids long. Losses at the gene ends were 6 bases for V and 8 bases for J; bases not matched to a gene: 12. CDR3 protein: CASSHLAGAHGGELFF. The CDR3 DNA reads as TGTGCCAGCAGCCACCTAGCGGGAGCACATGGGGGGGAGCTGTTTTTT.

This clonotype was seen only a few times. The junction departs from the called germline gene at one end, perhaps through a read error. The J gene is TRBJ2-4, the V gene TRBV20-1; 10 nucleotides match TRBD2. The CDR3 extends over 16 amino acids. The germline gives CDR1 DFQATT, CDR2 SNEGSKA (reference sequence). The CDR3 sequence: CSAIPGSGRAKNTQYF. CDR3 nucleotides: TGCAGTGCTATTCCCGGGAGCGGGAGGGCGAAAAACACTCAGTACTTC.

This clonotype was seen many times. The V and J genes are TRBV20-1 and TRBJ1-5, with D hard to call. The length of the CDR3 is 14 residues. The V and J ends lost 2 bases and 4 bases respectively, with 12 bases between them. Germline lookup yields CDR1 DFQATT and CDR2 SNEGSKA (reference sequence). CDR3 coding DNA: TGCAGTGCTAGACGCTACCCGGGGAATCAGCCCCAGCATTTT. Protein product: CSARRYPGNQPQHF.

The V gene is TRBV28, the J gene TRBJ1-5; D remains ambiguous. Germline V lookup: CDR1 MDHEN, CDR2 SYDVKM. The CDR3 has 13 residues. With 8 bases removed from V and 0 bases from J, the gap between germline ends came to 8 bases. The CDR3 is CASRSPSNQPQHF. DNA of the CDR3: TGTGCCAGCCGTTCCCCTAGCAATCAGCCCCAGCATTTT.

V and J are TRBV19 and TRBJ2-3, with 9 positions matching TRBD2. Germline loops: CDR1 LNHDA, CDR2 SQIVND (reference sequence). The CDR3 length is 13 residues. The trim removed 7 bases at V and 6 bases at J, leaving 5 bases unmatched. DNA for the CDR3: TGTGCCAGTATGGGCGGGAGGGGGGATACGCAGTATTTT. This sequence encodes CASMGGRGDTQYF.

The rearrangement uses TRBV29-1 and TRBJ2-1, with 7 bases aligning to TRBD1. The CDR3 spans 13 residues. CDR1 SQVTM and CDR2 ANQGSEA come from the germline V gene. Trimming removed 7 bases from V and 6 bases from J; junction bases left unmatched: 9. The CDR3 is CSAGQVVINEQFF. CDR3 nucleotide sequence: TGCAGCGCCGGACAGGTGGTCATCAATGAGCAGTTCTTC.

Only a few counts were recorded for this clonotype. Here the CDR3 reads CATSRREDAGELFF. In DNA form, the CDR3 reads TGTGCCACCAGTAGGCGGGAGGATGCCGGGGAGCTGTTTTTT. V and J are TRBV24-1 and TRBJ2-2; 8 positions match TRBD2. The V and J ends lost 6 bases and 6 bases, in that order; junction bases with no gene match: 5. The CDR3 has 14 residues. Germline loops: CDR1 KGHDR, CDR2 SFDVKD.

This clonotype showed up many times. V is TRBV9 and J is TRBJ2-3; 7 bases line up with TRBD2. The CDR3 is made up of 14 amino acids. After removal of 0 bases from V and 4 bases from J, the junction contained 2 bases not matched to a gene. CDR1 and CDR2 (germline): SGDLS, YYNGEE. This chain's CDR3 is CASSVGREPDTQYF. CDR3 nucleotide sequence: TGTGCCAGCAGCGTAGGGCGGGAGCCAGATACGCAGTATTTT.

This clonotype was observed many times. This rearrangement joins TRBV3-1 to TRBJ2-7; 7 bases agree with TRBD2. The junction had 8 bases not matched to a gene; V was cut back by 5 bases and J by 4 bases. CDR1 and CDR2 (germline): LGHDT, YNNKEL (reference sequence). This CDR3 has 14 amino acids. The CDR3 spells CASSVGEGSYEQYF. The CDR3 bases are TGTGCCAGCAGCGTGGGGGAGGGCTCGTACGAGCAGTACTTC.

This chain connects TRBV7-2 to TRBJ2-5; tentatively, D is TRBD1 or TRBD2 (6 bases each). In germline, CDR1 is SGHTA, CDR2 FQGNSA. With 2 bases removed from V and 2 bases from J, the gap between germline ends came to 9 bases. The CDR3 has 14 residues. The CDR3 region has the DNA TGTGCCAGCAGCTTATCGGGGGCACAAGAGACCCAGTACTTC. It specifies CASSLSGAQETQYF.